The rows below give T cell receptor beta chains drawn from one sample of a study of T cell responses to AZD1222 COVID-19 vaccine. The repertoire was sequenced with immunoSEQ multiplex PCR; TCRdb's copy has only in-frame clones and lacks some. Of roughly 150,000 clones listed, 80% to 95% were seen once; the top ten hold around 2.3%. This specimen consisted of peripheral blood, obtained on day 0 of AZD1222 vaccination. These receptors originate from an adult in good health. The CDR3 runs from the conserved cysteine through the conserved F or W. Fields, in order: J gene, V gene, D gene, clone size, CDR3 protein, CDR3 DNA. The D gene is left open where the match is weak. Some rows mark clone size as missing; the rest say once, few, many or name a class of expanded clone.

J gene: TRBJ1-6
V gene: TRBV5-1
D gene: NA
clone size: NA
CDR3 protein: CASSLGVGENSPLHF
CDR3 DNA: TGCGCCAGCAGCTTGGGAGTGGGAGAAAATTCACCCCTCCACTTT

J gene: TRBJ2-4
V gene: TRBV25-1
D gene: NA
clone size: NA
CDR3 protein: CASSPGEDIQYF
CDR3 DNA: TGTGCCAGCAGCCCAGGGGAGGACATTCAGTACTTC

J gene: TRBJ1-5
V gene: TRBV13
D gene: NA
clone size: NA
CDR3 protein: CASSRRTSNQPQHF
CDR3 DNA: TGTGCCAGCAGCCGTCGGACGAGCAATCAGCCCCAGCATTTT

J gene: TRBJ2-5
V gene: TRBV18
D gene: TRBD2
clone size: NA
CDR3 protein: CASSGGLAVEKTQYF
CDR3 DNA: TGTGCCAGCTCCGGGGGACTAGCGGTGGAAAAGACCCAGTACTTC

J gene: TRBJ1-6
V gene: TRBV9
D gene: TRBD1
clone size: once
CDR3 protein: CASSVKDLDRDNSPLHF
CDR3 DNA: TGTGCCAGCAGCGTGAAGGATTTGGACAGGGACAATTCACCCCTCCACTTT

J gene: TRBJ1-5
V gene: TRBV28
D gene: NA
clone size: NA
CDR3 protein: CASSNEKRNDQPQHF
CDR3 DNA: TGTGCCAGCAGTAATGAAAAAAGAAATGATCAGCCCCAGCATTTT

J gene: TRBJ2-1
V gene: TRBV4-2
D gene: TRBD2
clone size: NA
CDR3 protein: CASSQQASGVQSNEQFF
CDR3 DNA: TGTGCCAGCAGCCAACAGGCTAGCGGGGTCCAGAGCAATGAGCAGTTCTTC

J gene: TRBJ2-5
V gene: TRBV5-8
D gene: TRBD1
clone size: NA
CDR3 protein: CASSLEGQGVETQYF
CDR3 DNA: TGTGCCAGCAGCTTGGAAGGACAGGGGGTAGAGACCCAGTACTTC

J gene: TRBJ1-2
V gene: TRBV9
D gene: TRBD1
clone size: once
CDR3 protein: CASKGGPTASNYGYTF
CDR3 DNA: TGTGCCAGCAAAGGGGGCCCTACAGCATCTAACTATGGCTACACCTTC

J gene: TRBJ2-7
V gene: TRBV7-8
D gene: TRBD2
clone size: NA
CDR3 protein: CASSFGLAGEEQYF
CDR3 DNA: TGTGCCAGCAGTTTCGGACTAGCGGGGGAGGAACAGTACTTC

J gene: TRBJ1-1
V gene: TRBV2
D gene: NA
clone size: NA
CDR3 protein: CAIPGTSNTEAFF
CDR3 DNA: TGTGCCATCCCCGGGACAAGCAACACTGAAGCTTTCTTT

J gene: TRBJ1-1
V gene: TRBV3-1/TRBV3-2
D gene: TRBD1
clone size: NA
CDR3 protein: CASSLFGQGGASNTEAFF
CDR3 DNA: TGTGCCAGCAGCCTTTTCGGACAGGGAGGCGCTAGTAACACTGAAGCTTTCTTT

J gene: TRBJ2-2
V gene: TRBV2
D gene: NA
clone size: NA
CDR3 protein: CASSEQGSEAGELFF
CDR3 DNA: TGTGCCAGCAGTGAACAGGGGAGTGAAGCCGGGGAGCTGTTTTTT

J gene: TRBJ1-2
V gene: TRBV7-2
D gene: TRBD1
clone size: NA
CDR3 protein: CASSQLTTGNYGYTF
CDR3 DNA: TGTGCCAGCAGTCAGTTAACGACAGGGAACTATGGCTACACCTTC

J gene: TRBJ1-1
V gene: TRBV7-2
D gene: NA
clone size: NA
CDR3 protein: CASSQGRPNTEAFF
CDR3 DNA: TGTGCCAGCAGCCAAGGACGGCCGAACACTGAAGCTTTCTTT

J gene: TRBJ1-1
V gene: TRBV6-5
D gene: TRBD1
clone size: NA
CDR3 protein: CANRRDREAPEAFF
CDR3 DNA: TGTGCCAACAGAAGAGACAGGGAGGCCCCTGAAGCTTTCTTT

J gene: TRBJ1-5
V gene: TRBV5-1
D gene: NA
clone size: NA
CDR3 protein: CASSLGTMNQPQHF
CDR3 DNA: TGCGCCAGCAGCTTGGGGACGATGAATCAGCCCCAGCATTTT

J gene: TRBJ2-2
V gene: TRBV5-1
D gene: TRBD2
clone size: few
CDR3 protein: CASSSRTSGGGGELFF
CDR3 DNA: TGCGCCAGCAGCTCACGGACTAGCGGAGGTGGCGGGGAGCTGTTTTTT

J gene: TRBJ1-5
V gene: TRBV6-2/TRBV6-3
D gene: NA
clone size: NA
CDR3 protein: CASSYAAEDQPQHF
CDR3 DNA: TGTGCCAGCAGTTATGCGGCGGAGGATCAGCCCCAGCATTTT

J gene: TRBJ2-1
V gene: TRBV5-4
D gene: TRBD1
clone size: NA
CDR3 protein: CASSQGQSYNEQFF
CDR3 DNA: TGTGCCAGCAGCCAGGGACAGAGTTACAATGAGCAGTTCTTC

J gene: TRBJ2-3
V gene: TRBV7-3
D gene: TRBD2
clone size: NA
CDR3 protein: CASSLNAAGVGDTQYF
CDR3 DNA: TGTGCCAGCAGCTTAAACGCCGCGGGAGTCGGGGATACGCAGTATTTT

J gene: TRBJ1-5
V gene: TRBV28
D gene: TRBD1
clone size: NA
CDR3 protein: CASSETQGASNQPQHF
CDR3 DNA: TGTGCCAGCAGTGAAACACAGGGGGCGAGCAATCAGCCCCAGCATTTT

J gene: TRBJ1-5
V gene: TRBV18
D gene: NA
clone size: few
CDR3 protein: CASSPMGNSNQPQHF
CDR3 DNA: TGTGCCAGCTCACCAATGGGGAATAGCAATCAGCCCCAGCATTTT

J gene: TRBJ1-6
V gene: TRBV5-5
D gene: NA
clone size: NA
CDR3 protein: CASSLLFGSPLHF
CDR3 DNA: TGTGCCAGCAGCTTGCTTTTTGGATCACCCCTCCACTTT

J gene: TRBJ2-7
V gene: TRBV6-5
D gene: TRBD1
clone size: NA
CDR3 protein: CASSPPGQGTGEQYF
CDR3 DNA: TGTGCCAGCAGCCCACCGGGACAGGGGACGGGTGAGCAGTACTTC

J gene: TRBJ1-5
V gene: TRBV6-1
D gene: NA
clone size: NA
CDR3 protein: CASSEYRGNQPQHF
CDR3 DNA: TGTGCCAGCAGTGAATACAGGGGCAATCAGCCCCAGCATTTT

J gene: TRBJ2-7
V gene: TRBV11-2
D gene: NA
clone size: NA
CDR3 protein: CASSLKLGEYYEQYF
CDR3 DNA: TGTGCCAGCAGCTTAAAACTCGGGGAATACTACGAGCAGTACTTC

J gene: TRBJ2-1
V gene: TRBV25-1
D gene: TRBD1
clone size: once
CDR3 protein: CASSSHSGQGPYNEQFF
CDR3 DNA: TGTGCCAGCAGTAGTCATTCGGGACAGGGCCCCTACAATGAGCAGTTCTTC

J gene: TRBJ2-5
V gene: TRBV5-1
D gene: TRBD1
clone size: NA
CDR3 protein: CASSTGQGGETQYF
CDR3 DNA: TGCGCCAGCAGCACTGGACAGGGGGGGGAGACCCAGTACTTC

J gene: TRBJ2-1
V gene: TRBV7-3
D gene: NA
clone size: NA
CDR3 protein: CASSPRRQGSYNEQFF
CDR3 DNA: TGTGCCAGCAGCCCCAGGAGGCAGGGGTCCTACAATGAGCAGTTCTTC

J gene: TRBJ2-3
V gene: TRBV7-2
D gene: TRBD2
clone size: NA
CDR3 protein: CASSLDGGIDTQYF
CDR3 DNA: TGTGCCAGCAGCTTAGACGGGGGGATAGATACGCAGTATTTT